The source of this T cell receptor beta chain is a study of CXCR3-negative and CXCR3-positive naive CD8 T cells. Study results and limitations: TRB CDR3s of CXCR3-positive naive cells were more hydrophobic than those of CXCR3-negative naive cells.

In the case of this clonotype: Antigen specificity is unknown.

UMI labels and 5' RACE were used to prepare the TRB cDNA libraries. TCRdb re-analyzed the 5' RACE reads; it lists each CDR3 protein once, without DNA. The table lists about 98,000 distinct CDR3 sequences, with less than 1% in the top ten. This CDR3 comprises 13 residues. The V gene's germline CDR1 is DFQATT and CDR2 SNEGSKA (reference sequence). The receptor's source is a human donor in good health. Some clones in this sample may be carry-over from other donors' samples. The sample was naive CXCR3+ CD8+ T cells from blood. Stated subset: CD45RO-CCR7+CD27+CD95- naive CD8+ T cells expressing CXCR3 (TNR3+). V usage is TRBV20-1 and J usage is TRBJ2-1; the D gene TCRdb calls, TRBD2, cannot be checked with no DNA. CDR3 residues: CSAAAQFYNEQFF.